This TCR beta chain comes out of a study of cytomegalovirus exposure and HLA in healthy donors. Vbeta (60) and Jbeta (13) primers were used in the PCR. TCRdb's copy holds only in-frame clones and misses some; the assay was immunoSEQ multiplex PCR. Altogether under 200,000 clones are present, 77% being singletons, with the ten largest covering over 2.5%. The TCR originated in a woman aged 40 to 49 in good health and CMV-seropositive. The sample comprised PBMCs.

The CDR3 region is CASSPRRGAEEKLFF. The CDR3 nucleotides are TGTGCCAGCTCACCACGGCGGGGGGCGGAAGAAAAACTGTTTTTT. This chain connects TRBV18 to TRBJ1-4; possibly TRBD1 for D (6 bases). Germline assignment: CDR1 KGHSH and CDR2 LQKENI. V was shortened by 1 base and J by 8 bases, with 14 bases between the two germline ends. This CDR3 has 15 residues.